This TCR beta chain was recorded in a study of blood T cell repertoires in COVID-19. Study summary: COVID-19 samples from acute and convalescent phases originated in the United States, Italy and Spain. T cells, B-cell-depleted T cells, or PBMCs provided the cDNA or gDNA that served as material.

Trimming left V 0 bases short and J 1 base short, with 9 bases between. Germline CDR1 and CDR2: MGHRA and YSYEKL. The CDR3 sequence is 15 residues long. In the source study's methods: Scientists estimated how many nucleated cells there were by amplifying reference gene primers. Using immunoSEQ multiplex PCR, the repertoire was profiled, and TCRdb retains in-frame clones only, with some absent. The V and J calls and the clone size are those of that table, but D and trimming were determined from the DNA. This table has approximately 260,000 clones, under 90% appearing once. The specimen was peripheral blood. The source is a human donor in a cohort sampled during active COVID-19. V gene TRBV4-1 combines with J gene TRBJ1-1; D unclear. As DNA, the CDR3 is TGCGCCAGCAGCCAAGAGGAGAGAAGGAACACTGAAGCTTTCTTT. Translated: CASSQEERRNTEAFF.